Included here is one T cell receptor beta chain sequence, with context. Per the authors' pipeline: For nucleated cells, counts were estimated from reference gene primer amplification. Repertoires were generated with immunoSEQ multiplex PCR, while TCRdb's copy carries only in-frame clones and drops some. The V and J calls and clone size were taken over from that table, and D and trimming were inferred from the DNA. Of about 250,000 clones listed, around 90% are singletons. V gave up 2 bases and J gave up 4 bases; unmatched junction bases: 13. The germline gives CDR1 LGHDT, CDR2 YNNKEL (reference sequence). CDR3 size: 18 residues. This sample was included in a study of blood T cell repertoires in COVID-19. Study information: Sample material is recorded as cDNA or gDNA derived from T cells, B-cell-depleted T cells, or PBMCs.

This sequence originates from a middle-aged woman who had recovered from COVID-19. The V and J genes are TRBV3-1 (or the pseudogene TRBV3-2) and TRBJ1-1; 10 bases fit TRBD1. The sequenced sample was peripheral blood. This CDR3 reads CASSQLDRGPEAGTEAFF. DNA of the CDR3: TGTGCCAGCAGCCAACTCGACAGGGGGCCAGAGGCGGGCACTGAAGCTTTCTTT.